The rows below give T cell receptor beta chains drawn from one sample of a study of shared clonotypes between healthy human individuals. Only in-frame clones appear in the TCRdb table, and some are missing; sequencing was by immunoSEQ multiplex PCR. The table records around 1,000,000 clones, 77% of them present only once. The sample taken for sequencing was memory CD4+ T cells from PBMCs. Receptor source: a man younger than 30 in good health. Some clones in this sample may be carry-over from other donors' samples. Both conserved end residues are part of each CDR3. A clone size is listed for some rows: how often the clone was seen (once, few, many), or a class if it is expanded.

TRBV7-6	.	CASSLARQETQYF
TRBV27	.	CASSLLNPKDTEAFF
TRBV5-1	.	CASSSQVSDIRGYTF
TRBV4-1	few	CASSQVRDNYGYTF
TRBV5-4	.	CASSPGLATTDTQYF
TRBV30	.	CAWGRANVLTF
TRBV15	.	CATSREEAHGYEQYF
TRBV4-1	.	CASSRGVGDQETQYF
TRBV19	.	CASSIVGGGGQAFF
TRBV2	.	CASSEGRMRKGYTF
TRBV28	.	CASSLQGVFNYGYTF
TRBV10-3	few	CAIRTGPEGAQYF
TRBV5-1	.	CASSLGWGLAAGNEQFF
TRBV5-4	few	CATQGGSGNTIYF
TRBV25-1	.	CASSAKPGLAEWDEQFF
TRBV6-1	.	CASSDQAGNQPQHF
TRBV13	.	CASSGRGFDTEAFF
TRBV2	.	CASRAGQGYGYTF
TRBV5-4	.	CASSHFDRLAEPAGELFF
TRBV5-1	.	CASSLGDNAYNEQFF
TRBV20-1	few	CSARAENTIYF
TRBV28	many	CASGSTSHYEQYF
TRBV5-1	.	CASSPEGSRNYGYTF
TRBV19	few	CASSGGRTTTGELFF
TRBV5-1	.	CASSYGSGANVLTF
TRBV5-4	.	CASSGPRDTTGELFF
TRBV5-1	.	CASSLAGEDEKLFF
TRBV6-1	.	CASSETGAGYEQYF
TRBV11-2	many	CASSFSGRATDTQYF
TRBV21-1	.	CASRTGHEQFF
TRBV7-8	few	CASSLVMNTEAFF